The 13 T cell receptor beta chains below all came from one sample that was sequenced in a study of immune evolution from preneoplasia to lung adenocarcinoma. Assay: immunoSEQ multiplex PCR; the TCRdb copy retains only in-frame clones and omits some. This sample has 10,000 to 13,000 clones, with approximately 77% found just once. Material for sequencing was FFPE minimally invasive lung adenocarcinoma tissue. The receptors originated from a person aged 65 to 85 with lung adenocarcinoma.

The chain recombines TRBV20-1 with TRBJ2-1; D is possibly TRBD2 (6 bases). The V gene lost 5 bases and the J gene lost 10 bases, with 12 bases spanning the gap. The CDR3 spans 11 residues. Germline-derived CDR1 and CDR2 are DFQATT and SNEGSKA (reference sequence). CDR3 sequence: CSAATSYEQFF. The DNA for the CDR3 is TGCAGTGCTGCGACTAGTTACGAGCAGTTCTTC.

The rearrangement links TRBV10-3 to TRBJ2-5; unclear D gene. Germline loops: CDR1 ENHRY, CDR2 SYGVKD. V dropped 0 bases and J dropped 4 bases, with 6 bases sitting between them. The CDR3 loop spans 13 amino acids. This CDR3 reads CAISESSGETQYF. As DNA, the CDR3 is TGTGCCATCAGTGAGTCGTCGGGAGAGACCCAGTACTTC.

This clone has a handful of counts. The chain has TRBV9 and TRBJ1-3; no definite D call. The CDR3 runs to 13 residues. Trimming removed 5 bases from V and 4 bases from J, with 10 bases in between. Germline assignment: CDR1 SGDLS and CDR2 YYNGEE. CDR3 sequence reads: CASSRLVGNTIYF. For the CDR3, the DNA is TGTGCCAGCAGTCGGCTTGTGGGAAACACCATATATTTT.

The V gene is TRBV9, the J gene TRBJ2-3; D unresolved. Between the trimmed V and J ends, which lost 2 bases and 5 bases, there was a span of 3 bases. The CDR3 sequence is 11 residues long. Germline values: CDR1 SGDLS, CDR2 YYNGEE. CDR3 residues: CASSVGDTQYF. The CDR3 DNA reads TGTGCCAGCAGCGTGGGAGATACGCAGTATTTT.

The chain has TRBV30 and TRBJ1-2, with D possibly matching TRBD1 (5 bases). With 3 bases removed from V and 7 bases from J, the gap between germline ends came to 18 bases. The germline CDR1 and CDR2 sequences are GTSNPN and SVGIG (reference sequence). The CDR3 runs 14 residues. The DNA of the CDR3 is TGTGCCTGGAGGGGGGGAGCAGGGACGGGTGGCTACACCTTC. It encodes CAWRGGAGTGGYTF.

The table lists this clone with a count of one. This rearrangement joins TRBV19 to TRBJ1-5, with D tentatively TRBD1 (5 bases). The CDR3 runs 15 residues. Germline values: CDR1 LNHDA, CDR2 SQIVND (reference sequence). V was clipped by 5 bases and J by 0 bases, with 11 bases between them. The chain's CDR3 is CASSQQDSSNQPQHF. CDR3 nucleotide sequence: TGTGCCAGTAGTCAACAAGACAGTAGCAATCAGCCCCAGCATTTT.

The chain has TRBV7-6 and TRBJ2-7; D unclear. This CDR3 has 11 amino acids. Germline V gives CDR1 SGHVS, CDR2 FNYEAQ. V lost 5 bases and J 4 bases, leaving 6 bases between the germline ends. The CDR3 DNA is TGTGCCAGCAGCCCCGGTTACGAGCAGTACTTC. This translates into CASSPGYEQYF.

Note on this clone: Additional DNA sequences in this sample encode the identical CDR3. This sequence joins TRBV5-1 and TRBJ2-1; D is perhaps TRBD1 (7 bases). The CDR3 is 15 residues long. V was trimmed by 1 base and J by 1 base, leaving 9 bases between them. CDR1 is SGHRS and CDR2 is YFSETQ in the germline V gene. CDR3 in DNA: TGCGCCAGCAGCTTGCAGGGGGGTTCCTACAATGAGCAGTTCTTC. As protein: CASSLQGGSYNEQFF.

Worth noting for this clone: The DNA is left out, because the CDR3 cannot be placed on it with certainty; the CDR3 is given as TCRdb lists it. V and J are TRBV21-1 and TRBJ2-6; the DNA was not used to check the table's D call, TRBD1. TRBV21-1 is shown as a pseudogene. With termini counted, the CDR3 has 19 amino acids. The CDR3 region is CASSKGGGQVASGANVLTF.

The chain recombines TRBV2 with TRBJ1-3, with TRBD1 matching 9 bases. Per germline, CDR1 SNHLY and CDR2 FYNNEI. CDR3 length: 18 residues. Trimming cost V 8 bases and J 1 base; bases outside gene matches: 15. The CDR3 reads CASSSEIRGQGSGNTIYF. Written as DNA, the CDR3 is TGTGCCAGCTCTTCGGAGATACGTGGACAGGGGTCTGGAAACACCATATATTTT.

This chain connects TRBV4-1 to TRBJ2-3, with D unclear. CDR1 MGHRA and CDR2 YSYEKL come from the germline V gene. Trimming stripped 4 bases from V and 2 bases from J, with 16 bases between. This CDR3 has 16 amino acids. The CDR3 nucleotides read TGCGCCAGCAGCCTTCGGTTGGAGCGAATCACAGATACGCAGTATTTT. Translated: CASSLRLERITDTQYF.

This clone was counted once. The V gene is TRBV30, the J gene TRBJ2-6, with TRBD1 as a possible D gene (6 bases). Per the germline V gene, CDR1 is GTSNPN and CDR2 is SVGIG (reference sequence). The CDR3 totals 19 residues. V was pared by 2 bases and J by 0 bases, with 20 bases between. CDR3 sequence: CAWSPFAGDLFSGANVLTF. CDR3 coding DNA: TGTGCCTGGAGTCCCTTCGCAGGGGACCTTTTCTCTGGGGCCAACGTCCTGACTTTC.

The rearrangement uses TRBV19 and TRBJ1-5, with TRBD1 matching over 11 bases. With 10 bases clipped from V and 3 bases from J, the junction kept 8 bases outside the gene matches. The germline V gene encodes CDR1 LNHDA and CDR2 SQIVND (reference sequence). This CDR3 contains 15 residues. CDR3 region: CATDPGQGANQPQHF. In nucleotides, the CDR3 is TGTGCCACCGACCCCGGACAGGGGGCCAATCAGCCCCAGCATTTT.